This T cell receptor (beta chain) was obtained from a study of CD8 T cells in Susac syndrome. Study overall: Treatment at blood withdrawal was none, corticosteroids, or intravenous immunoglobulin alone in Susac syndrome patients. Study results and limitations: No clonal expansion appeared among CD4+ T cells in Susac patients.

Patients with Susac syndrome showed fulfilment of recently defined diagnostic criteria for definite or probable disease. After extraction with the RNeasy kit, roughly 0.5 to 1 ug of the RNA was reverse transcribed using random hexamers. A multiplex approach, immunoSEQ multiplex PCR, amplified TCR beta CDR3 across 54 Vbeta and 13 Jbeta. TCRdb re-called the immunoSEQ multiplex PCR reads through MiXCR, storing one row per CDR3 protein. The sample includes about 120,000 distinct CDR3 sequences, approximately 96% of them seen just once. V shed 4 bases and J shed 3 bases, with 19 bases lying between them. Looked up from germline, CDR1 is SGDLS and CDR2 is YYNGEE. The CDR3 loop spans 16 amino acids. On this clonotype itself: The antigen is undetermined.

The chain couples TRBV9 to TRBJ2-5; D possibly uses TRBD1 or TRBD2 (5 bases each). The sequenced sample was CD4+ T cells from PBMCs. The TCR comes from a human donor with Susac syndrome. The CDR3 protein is CASSTSAGMGEETQYF. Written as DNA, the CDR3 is TGTGCCAGCAGCACCTCCGCAGGGATGGGGGAAGAGACCCAGTACTTC.